The 14 T cell receptor beta chains below come from one sample, sequenced in a study of T-cell reconstitution after alpha-beta-depleted transplantation in children. Unique molecular identifiers featured in how the TCRbeta library was prepared. From the PCR reads, TCRdb called clonotypes with MiXCR, one entry per CDR3 protein. The sample holds some 830,000 distinct CDR3 sequences, 16% seen once. The sequenced sample was PBMCs, mostly from graft donor cells, obtained 360 days after TCRalphabeta/CD19-depleted stem cell transplant. The source of these receptors is a male patient under 18 who had a stem cell transplant for acute lymphoblastic leukemia, so the T cells may come from the graft donor.

This clonotype was counted only a few times. CDR3 residues: CASSLHSGGEETQYF. DNA for the CDR3: TGTGCCAGCAGTCTCCACTCAGGGGGCGAAGAGACCCAGTACTTC. The V and J genes are TRBV12-3 or TRBV12-4 and TRBJ2-5, with 8 nucleotides matching TRBD1. The V gene end was trimmed by 5 bases and the J gene end by 3 bases; junction bases not matched to a gene: 8. CDR3 length equals 15 residues.

There are many counts of this clonotype. The chain carries TRBV4-1 and TRBJ2-7; 7 bases match TRBD2. Germline CDR1 and CDR2: MGHRA and YSYEKL. CDR3 size: 16 residues. Trimming removed 0 bases from V and 1 base from J; junction bases left unmatched: 6. CDR3 sequence (DNA): TGCGCCAGCAGCCAAGAACCGCTAGCGGTTTCCTACGAGCAGTACTTC. This translates into CASSQEPLAVSYEQYF.

This clonotype has more than one count but fewer than ten. This chain uses TRBV24-1 with TRBJ1-4; a possible D gene is TRBD1 (5 bases). Trimming left V 5 bases short and J 10 bases short, with 22 bases between. CDR3 length: 16 amino acids. Germline V lookup: CDR1 KGHDR, CDR2 SFDVKD. The CDR3 region is CATSAHDRDGKLKLFF. The CDR3 nucleotides are TGTGCCACCAGTGCTCACGACCGGGACGGTAAACTAAAACTGTTTTTT.

This clonotype occurred a few times. The chain joins TRBV12-3 or TRBV12-4 to TRBJ2-7, with D perhaps TRBD2 (6 bases). V shed 5 bases and J shed 0 bases, with 11 bases lying between them. The CDR3 spans 14 residues. The CDR3 coding sequence is TGTGCCAGCAGTCGCGGACTACTCTCCTACGAGCAGTACTTC. This sequence encodes CASSRGLLSYEQYF.

The CDR3 region is CASSPMGLAGASALFF. The DNA of the CDR3 is TGTGCCAGCAGCCCAATGGGACTAGCGGGAGCCTCCGCCTTGTTCTTC. The chain links TRBV9 to TRBJ2-1; 14 bases align to TRBD2. The CDR3 length is 16 residues. Per the germline V gene, CDR1 is SGDLS and CDR2 is YYNGEE. V dropped 4 bases and J dropped 15; count of bases not matched to a gene: 15.

This clonotype came up a few times. DNA for the CDR3: TGCAGTGCTAGCGGGACCGGGACTCAAGCCTACAATGAGCAGTTCTTC. Translation gives CSASGTGTQAYNEQFF. The chain has TRBV20-1 and TRBJ2-1; the D gene is possibly TRBD2 (6 bases). CDR1 is DFQATT, CDR2 SNEGSKA, per germline (reference sequence). The length of the CDR3 is 16 residues. The V end was cut by 3 bases, the J end by 2 bases, with 17 bases between.

This clonotype was seen more than once but under ten times. This rearrangement joins TRBV12-3 or TRBV12-4 to TRBJ2-1; 8 bases match TRBD2. Trimming removed 6 bases from V and 10 bases from J; junction bases left unmatched: 23. This CDR3 comprises 18 residues. CDR3 amino acids: CASREGREGRRAPSEQFF. CDR3 coding DNA: TGTGCCAGCAGGGAGGGTCGGGAGGGCCGTCGGGCGCCCAGCGAGCAGTTCTTC.

The chain couples TRBV24-1 to TRBJ2-1; the D call may be TRBD1 or TRBD2 (7 bases each). Trimming removed 3 bases from V and 1 base from J, with 15 bases in between. CDR1 and CDR2 (germline): KGHDR, SFDVKD. The CDR3 contains 17 residues. The CDR3 protein is CATSDPQGGGSYNEQFF. Here the CDR3 DNA reads TGTGCCACCAGTGATCCTCAGGGGGGGGGTTCCTACAATGAGCAGTTCTTC.

This chain links TRBV11-2 with TRBJ2-1; maybe TRBD1 (6 bases). Per the germline V gene, CDR1 is SGHAT and CDR2 is FQNNGV. The CDR3 contains 16 residues. V gave up 4 bases and J gave up 1 base, with 14 bases separating them. The CDR3 DNA follows: TGTGCCAGCAGCTCCCTGGGGGCACCATCCTACAATGAGCAGTTCTTC. Translating gives CASSSLGAPSYNEQFF.

This clonotype was seen a handful of times. The chain carries TRBV12-3 or TRBV12-4 and TRBJ2-7, with D tentatively TRBD1 (6 bases). This CDR3 contains 13 residues. V was cut by 3 bases and J by 6 bases, with 12 bases left in between. This CDR3 reads CASSLWAGVEQYF. The CDR3 DNA follows: TGTGCCAGCAGTTTGTGGGCAGGGGTCGAGCAGTACTTC.

The V and J genes are TRBV18 and TRBJ2-7, with TRBD1 matching over 7 bases. The CDR3 is 13 amino acids. V shed 3 bases and J 5 bases; nucleotides not matched to a gene: 4. Per the germline V gene, CDR1 is KGHSH and CDR2 is LQKENI. This CDR3 is CASSPNDRDEQYF. The CDR3 DNA reads TGTGCCAGCTCACCGAATGACAGGGACGAGCAGTACTTC.

This clonotype was detected only a few times. This chain connects TRBV7-9 to TRBJ1-1; 7 bases match TRBD1. V was pared by 4 bases and J by 3 bases, with 5 bases of the junction left unmatched. Germline V gene data show CDR1 as SEHNR and CDR2 as FQNEAQ (reference sequence). The CDR3 covers 14 residues. The CDR3 DNA is TGTGCCAGCAGCTACGACAGGGATTACACTGAAGCTTTCTTT. Translating it yields CASSYDRDYTEAFF.

A note on this clonotype: At one end, the junction sequence differs from germline, possibly due to a read error. This chain uses TRBV3-1 with TRBJ2-1; TRBD1 might be the D (6 bases). The CDR3 consists of 19 residues. The germline gives CDR1 LGHDT, CDR2 YNNKEL (reference sequence). The CDR3 DNA sequence: TGTGCCTGCAGTGTTGACAGGCGAGGTATATCCCTATCCTACAATGAGCAGTTCTTC. It is translated as CACSVDRRGISLSYNEQFF.

This rearrangement joins TRBV5-1 to TRBJ2-2; D is unresolved. V was shortened by 6 bases and J by 4 bases, with 10 bases between the two germline ends. Germline V CDR1 and CDR2: SGHRS, YFSETQ. The CDR3 totals 13 residues. Written as DNA, the CDR3 is TGCGCCAGCAAAAGTGTGGGCACCGGGGAGCTGTTTTTT. Its translation: CASKSVGTGELFF.